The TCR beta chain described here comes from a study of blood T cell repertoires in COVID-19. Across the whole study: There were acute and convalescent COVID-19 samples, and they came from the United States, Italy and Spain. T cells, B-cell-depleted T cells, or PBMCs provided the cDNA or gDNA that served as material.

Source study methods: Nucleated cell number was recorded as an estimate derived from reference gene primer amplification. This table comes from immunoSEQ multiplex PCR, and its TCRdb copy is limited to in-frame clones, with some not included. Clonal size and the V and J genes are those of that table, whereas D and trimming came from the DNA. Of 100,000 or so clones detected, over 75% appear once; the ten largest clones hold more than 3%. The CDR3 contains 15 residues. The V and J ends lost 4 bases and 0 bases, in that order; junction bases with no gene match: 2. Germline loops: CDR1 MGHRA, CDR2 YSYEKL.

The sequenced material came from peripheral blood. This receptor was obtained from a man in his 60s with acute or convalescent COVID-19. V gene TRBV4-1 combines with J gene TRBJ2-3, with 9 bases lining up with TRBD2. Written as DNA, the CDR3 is TGCGCCAGCAGCCTTAGCGGGGGTAGCACAGATACGCAGTATTTT. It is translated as CASSLSGGSTDTQYF.